This is a list of T cell receptor beta chains from one sample in a study of Tregs in tolerant kidney transplant recipients. Generated by immunoSEQ multiplex PCR, the TCRdb table keeps only in-frame clones and is missing some. The table shows some 100,000 clones, with around 94% occurring only once. Specimen: CD4+ T cells from blood. The receptors were gathered from a human donor in good health. Each CDR3 is given with its conserved first and last residue. Each record gives: clone size, J gene, V gene, D gene, CDR3 DNA, CDR3 protein. The D gene is left open where the match is weak. Some rows mark clone size as missing; the rest say once, few, many or name a class of expanded clone.

>NA|TRBJ2-4|TRBV10-1|NA
TGCGCCACCCTGGGACCGGGGGAAAACATTCAGTACTTC
CATLGPGENIQYF
>NA|TRBJ1-3|TRBV18|TRBD1
TGTGCCAGCTCGCCGACAGGGCCTGGAAACACCATATATTTT
CASSPTGPGNTIYF
>NA|TRBJ1-3|TRBV5-4|NA
TGTGCCAGCAGCTTGGGTCTCTCTGGAAACACCATATATTTT
CASSLGLSGNTIYF
>NA|TRBJ2-2|TRBV14|NA
TGTGCCAGCAGCCCTGCGGGAATGGACAGAGAGACTAGCCGATACACCGGGGAGCTGTTTTTT
CASSPAGMDRETSRYTGELFF
>NA|TRBJ2-5|TRBV11-2|NA
TGTGCCAGCAGCTTAGGAAAGGGAAAAGAGACCCAGTACTTC
CASSLGKGKETQYF
>NA|TRBJ2-3|TRBV5-1|NA
TGCGCCAGCAGCTTGGAAACTAGTGCAAATACGCAGTATTTT
CASSLETSANTQYF
>NA|TRBJ1-5|TRBV5-1|TRBD1
TGCGCCAGCAGCGCCGGGACAGGAAGCAATCAGCCCCAGCATTTT
CASSAGTGSNQPQHF
>NA|TRBJ1-2|TRBV5-1|TRBD1
TGCGCCAGCAGCGTAGACAGGGTCGGTTATGGCTACACCTTC
CASSVDRVGYGYTF
>NA|TRBJ2-7|TRBV2|TRBD2
TGTGCCAGCAGCCGACTAGCATCCGAGCAGTACTTC
CASSRLASEQYF
>NA|TRBJ2-3|TRBV18|NA
TGTGCCAGCTCCCACCAACCCCTCACAGATACGCAGTATTTT
CASSHQPLTDTQYF
>NA|TRBJ2-5|TRBV10-1|NA
TGCGCCAGCAGTGAGGATGGGTACGAGACCCAGTACTTC
CASSEDGYETQYF
>NA|TRBJ2-1|TRBV11-3|NA
TGTGCCAGCAGCCTACACAATGAGCAGTTCTTC
CASSLHNEQFF
>NA|TRBJ1-1|TRBV30|NA
TGTGCCTGGCGCCGGCCGAACACTGAAGCTTTCTTT
CAWRRPNTEAFF
>few|TRBJ1-6|TRBV2|NA
TGTGCCAGCAGTCGGCTTAATTCACCCCTCCACTTT
CASSRLNSPLHF
>NA|TRBJ1-1|TRBV6-1|TRBD1
TGTGCCAGCAGTGCCCACAGACAGGGGCACACTGAAGCTTTCTTT
CASSAHRQGHTEAFF
>NA|TRBJ1-6|TRBV2|NA
TGTGCCAGCAGTGGGGCCAGCAGGGAGTCACCCCTCCACTTT
CASSGASRESPLHF
>NA|TRBJ2-1|TRBV4-1|NA
TGCGCCAGCAGCCAAGACACTGGATACAATGAGCAGTTCTTC
CASSQDTGYNEQFF
>few|TRBJ1-5|TRBV4-1|NA
TGCGCCAGCAGCCAAGATTTAGGGATGGACCACAGGCGTCAGCCCCAGCATTTT
CASSQDLGMDHRRQPQHF
>NA|TRBJ2-1|TRBV6-5|TRBD2
TGTGCCAGCAGTTATCGGCGGGAGGGGGGTGAGCAGTTCTTC
CASSYRREGGEQFF
>NA|TRBJ1-4|TRBV7-6|NA
TGTGCCAGCAGCTTAGAGGCGTTTAATGAAAAACTGTTTTTT
CASSLEAFNEKLFF
>NA|TRBJ2-1|TRBV4-2|TRBD2
TGTGCCAGCAGCCAAAGTATCTCTAGCGGGGTCCGCAATGAGCAGTTCTTC
CASSQSISSGVRNEQFF
>NA|TRBJ2-7|TRBV4-1|NA
TGCGCCAGCAGCCAAGATGATCTCGACTGGGCAGGGTCCTACGAGCAGTACTTC
CASSQDDLDWAGSYEQYF
>NA|TRBJ2-2|TRBV6-5|NA
TGTGCCAGCAGTTCCGGGTTTAGTATGTCCGGGGAGCTGTTTTTT
CASSSGFSMSGELFF